Listed here are 30 T cell receptor beta chains from one sample, sequenced in a study of blood T cell repertoires in COVID-19. Here immunoSEQ multiplex PCR was the method, and the copy in TCRdb shows in-frame clones only, minus some. The repertoire holds roughly 120,000 clones, with around 70% as singletons. Specimen: peripheral blood. The origin of the receptors is a man older than 75 with COVID-19, enrolled during active disease.

The J gene is TRBJ1-1, the V gene TRBV9, with a tentative D call TRBD1 (5 bases). Trimming took 0 bases from V and 4 from J, leaving 10 bases between them. The CDR3 is 14 residues long. Germline V gene sequence: CDR1 SGDLS, CDR2 YYNGEE. As DNA, the CDR3 is TGTGCCAGCAGCGTAGATCAGGGTAGCACTGAAGCTTTCTTT. Protein sequence: CASSVDQGSTEAFF.

V is TRBV29-1 and J is TRBJ2-7; 9 nucleotides line up with TRBD2. J gave up 5 bases and V 2 bases, and 13 bases lay outside the gene matches. From germline, CDR1 is SQVTM and CDR2 ANQGSEA. This CDR3 is built from 16 residues. The CDR3 reads CSVEFWVAGGPHEQYF. DNA for the CDR3: TGCAGCGTTGAATTCTGGGTGGCGGGAGGGCCGCACGAGCAGTACTTC.

The rearrangement uses TRBV19 and TRBJ2-1, with 8 nucleotides matching TRBD2. The CDR3 is 15 residues long. Germline V lookup: CDR1 LNHDA, CDR2 SQIVND (reference sequence). J gave up 4 bases and V 6 bases, and 8 bases lay outside the gene matches. CDR3 loop: CASSWVAGPYNEQFF. Written as DNA, the CDR3 is TGTGCCAGTAGCTGGGTAGCGGGGCCTTACAATGAGCAGTTCTTC.

The chain couples TRBV2 to TRBJ1-2; no firm D call. From germline, CDR1 is SNHLY and CDR2 FYNNEI. This CDR3 contains 13 residues. V was pared by 10 bases and J by 5 bases, with 17 bases between. The CDR3 DNA sequence: TGTGCCATAAGCACCGGGAATCCTTATGGCTACACCTTC. Translating it yields CAISTGNPYGYTF.

This chain uses TRBV12-3 or TRBV12-4 with TRBJ2-7; TRBD1 aligns across 7 bases. The ends lost 7 bases at V and 6 bases at J; junction bases unmatched: 6. The CDR3 contains 12 residues. The CDR3 loop is CASTMTGSEQYF. DNA for the CDR3: TGTGCCAGCACCATGACAGGGAGCGAGCAGTACTTC.

The rearrangement joins TRBV28 to TRBJ1-4, with 7 bases identical to TRBD1. Germline trimming cut 8 bases from V and 6 bases from J; bases unmatched to any gene: 3. Germline V gives CDR1 MDHEN, CDR2 SYDVKM. The CDR3 totals 12 residues. The CDR3 loop is CASGQGDEKLFF. CDR3 nucleotide sequence: TGTGCCAGCGGGCAGGGGGATGAAAAACTGTTTTTT.

CDR3 in amino acids: CASSATGVSGNTIYF. DNA for the CDR3: TGCGCCAGCAGCGCGACAGGGGTCTCTGGAAACACCATATATTTT. The chain recombines TRBV5-1 with TRBJ1-3; 8 bases are shared with TRBD1. V lost 4 bases to trimming and J lost 0 bases; unmatched junction nucleotides: 3. The CDR3 spans 15 residues. Germline lookup yields CDR1 SGHRS and CDR2 YFSETQ.

The chain joins TRBV2 to TRBJ1-1, with D unclear. Deletions cut 2 bases from V and 5 bases from J, with 12 bases between. The CDR3 length is 14 residues. CDR1 SNHLY and CDR2 FYNNEI come from the germline V gene. In DNA form, the CDR3 reads TGTGCCAGCAGTGAATATGGAGAGGGAACTGAAGCTTTCTTT. Translation gives CASSEYGEGTEAFF. Full variable domain (rest looked up from reference TRBV2 and TRBJ1-1): EPEVTQTPSHQVTQMGQEVILRCVPISNHLYFYWYRQILGQKVEFLVSFYNNEISEKSEIFDDQFSVERPDGSNFTLKIRSTKLEDSAMYFCASSEYGEGTEAFFGQGTRLTVV.

The chain employs TRBV2 and TRBJ2-1, with TRBD1 matching over 7 bases. This CDR3 has 15 amino acids. V lost 5 bases, J lost 2 bases, and 6 bases stayed unmatched. CDR1 is SNHLY and CDR2 is FYNNEI in the germline V gene. CDR3 bases: TGTGCCAGCAGTATCGAGGGGGCGGCCTACAATGAGCAGTTCTTC. As protein: CASSIEGAAYNEQFF.

The rearrangement links TRBV30 to TRBJ1-5; 7 bases match TRBD1. Germline CDR1 and CDR2: GTSNPN and SVGIG (reference sequence). Trimming removed 2 bases from V and 2 bases from J; junction bases left unmatched: 3. The length of the CDR3 is 14 residues. CDR3 loop: CAWSKGQGNQPQHF. The CDR3 DNA follows: TGTGCCTGGAGTAAAGGACAGGGCAATCAGCCCCAGCATTTT.

The rearrangement uses TRBV5-4 and TRBJ1-4; 7 nucleotides align to TRBD1. Germline-derived CDR1 and CDR2 are SGHNT and YYREEE (reference sequence). V lost 6 bases and J lost 7; bases outside the gene matches: 3. The CDR3 has 12 amino acids. The CDR3 region has the DNA TGTGCCAGCAAGGGGACAGCTGAAAAACTGTTTTTT. Its translation is CASKGTAEKLFF.

This sequence joins TRBV19 and TRBJ2-1; TRBD2 agrees at 10 bases. Germline values: CDR1 LNHDA, CDR2 SQIVND (reference sequence). The CDR3 is 19 amino acids. The V segment lost 5 bases and the J segment 7 bases; nucleotides outside the gene matches: 20. The CDR3: CASSSTRALQAGGRNEQFF. CDR3 sequence (DNA): TGTGCCAGTAGTTCCACCCGCGCACTCCAAGCGGGAGGGAGGAATGAGCAGTTCTTC.

The table lists this clone with many counts. The V and J genes are TRBV19 and TRBJ2-2; 10 bases align to TRBD2. V lost 8 bases to trimming and J lost 1 base; unmatched junction nucleotides: 10. Germline CDR1 reads LNHDA; CDR2 reads SQIVND (reference sequence). This CDR3 region has 17 residues. In DNA, the CDR3 is TGTGCCAGTGAGAACCTAGGACTAGCGGAGAACACCGGGGAGCTGTTTTTT. As protein: CASENLGLAENTGELFF.

The rearrangement joins TRBV7-8 to TRBJ2-7; TRBD2 agrees at 8 bases. V dropped 11 bases and J dropped 6; count of bases not matched to a gene: 6. CDR3 length: 11 residues. Germline lookup yields CDR1 SGHVS and CDR2 FQNEAQ. CDR3 DNA: TGTGCCTCCCACGGGGGGGTCGAGCAGTACTTC. Residues: CASHGGVEQYF. The full variable domain, in which reference TRBV7-8 and TRBJ2-7 provide the parts outside the CDR3, is GAGVSQSPRYKVAKRGQDVALRCDPISGHVSLFWYQQALGQGPEFLTYFQNEAQLDKSGLPSDRFFAERPEGSVSTLKIQRTQQEDSAVYLCASHGGVEQYFGPGTRLTVT.

The chain employs TRBV28 and TRBJ2-7; weak D call: TRBD2 (6 bases). The CDR3 loop spans 12 amino acids. V lost 5 bases and J lost 1, with 6 bases in between. From germline, CDR1 is MDHEN and CDR2 SYDVKM. This CDR3 is CASSAGSYEQYF. The DNA for the CDR3 is TGTGCCAGCAGTGCGGGGTCCTACGAGCAGTACTTC.

In this sample, this clone turned up once. This chain links TRBV9 with TRBJ2-3; 8 bases align to TRBD2. This CDR3 spans 16 amino acids. V was clipped by 4 bases and J by 0 bases; unmatched bases: 7. Germline V gives CDR1 SGDLS, CDR2 YYNGEE. CDR3 bases: TGTGCCAGCAGCCTACTAGCGGCCCCTAGCACAGATACGCAGTATTTT. Its protein product is CASSLLAAPSTDTQYF. Variable domain in full (rest from reference TRBV9 and TRBJ2-3): DSGVTQTPKHLITATGQRVTLRCSPRSGDLSVYWYQQSLDQGLQFLIQYYNGEERAKGNILERFSAQQFPDLHSELNLSSLELGDSALYFCASSLLAAPSTDTQYFGPGTRLTVL.

The chain employs TRBV28 and TRBJ2-7; tentatively, D is TRBD2 (8 bases). Germline CDR1 is MDHEN and CDR2 is SYDVKM. V shed 7 bases and J shed 0 bases, with 37 bases lying between them. CDR3 length equals 22 residues. The CDR3 DNA sequence: TGTGCCAGCACCCGAACCAGGGGGATATTAGCGGTTGAGCGGGAGAGCTCCTACGAGCAGTACTTC. Its protein product is CASTRTRGILAVERESSYEQYF.

This clone appeared a few times. This sequence joins TRBV4-1 and TRBJ2-2; TRBD1 matches at 7 bases. V shed 4 bases, J shed 6 bases, and the junction held 5 bases outside the gene matches. This CDR3 comprises 14 residues. Per germline, CDR1 MGHRA and CDR2 YSYEKL. The CDR3 loop reads CASSLGTAPGELFF. Here the CDR3 DNA reads TGCGCCAGCAGCCTTGGGACAGCCCCCGGGGAGCTGTTTTTT.

The chain carries TRBV19 and TRBJ1-2; D gene unclear. Between the trimmed V and J ends, which lost 5 bases and 0 bases, there was a span of 10 bases. The germline V gene has CDR1 LNHDA and CDR2 SQIVND (reference sequence). This CDR3 has 14 amino acids. CDR3 residues: CASSPDTANYGYTF. The CDR3 DNA reads TGTGCCAGTAGTCCCGACACGGCTAACTATGGCTACACCTTC.

CDR3 DNA sequence: TGTGCCAGCAGTTTAAACCGGGACAGATATAACTATGGCTACACCTTC. It translates to CASSLNRDRYNYGYTF. The gene calls are TRBV27 and TRBJ1-2; TRBD1 agrees at 7 bases. V gave up 2 bases and J gave up 1 base; unmatched junction bases: 7. CDR3 length: 16 amino acids. In germline, CDR1 is MNHEY, CDR2 SMNVEV (reference sequence).

The chain recombines TRBV24-1 with TRBJ2-1, with 15 bases lining up with TRBD2. The CDR3 contains 15 residues. Germline lookup yields CDR1 KGHDR and CDR2 SFDVKD. J lost 8 bases, V lost 3 bases, and 1 base had no gene match. In DNA form, the CDR3 reads TGTGCCACCAGTGATGGACTAGCGGGAGGGTATGAGCAGTTCTTC. As protein: CATSDGLAGGYEQFF.

The rearrangement uses TRBV2 and TRBJ2-1; TRBD2 matches at 14 bases. After removal of 6 bases from V and 7 bases from J, the junction contained 8 bases not matched to a gene. The CDR3 consists of 16 residues. CDR1 and CDR2 (germline): SNHLY, FYNNEI. As DNA, the CDR3 is TGTGCCAGCAGGGGGCCCGGGACTAGCGGGAGAAATGAGCAGTTCTTC. It specifies CASRGPGTSGRNEQFF.

In this sample, this clone turned up a few times. The V and J genes are TRBV28 and TRBJ1-1; 8 nucleotides line up with TRBD1. Germline values: CDR1 MDHEN, CDR2 SYDVKM. Trimming cost V 6 bases and J 0 bases; bases outside gene matches: 6. There are 15 residues in the CDR3. As DNA, the CDR3 is TGTGCCAGCAGATCCGGACAGGGACTGAACACTGAAGCTTTCTTT. This translates into CASRSGQGLNTEAFF.

Regarding this clone: Different DNA sequences within this sample yield the same CDR3. The chain combines TRBV19 with TRBJ2-5; D is undetermined. CDR3 size: 11 residues. Germline V gives CDR1 LNHDA, CDR2 SQIVND (reference sequence). Trimming cost V 4 bases and J 4 bases, with 4 bases left between them. CDR3 DNA sequence: TGTGCCAGTAGTACAGGAGAGACCCAGTACTTC. It is translated as CASSTGETQYF.

The chain recombines TRBV27 with TRBJ1-3, with 8 bases lining up with TRBD1. CDR1 is MNHEY, CDR2 SMNVEV, per germline (reference sequence). The ends lost 0 bases at V and 2 bases at J; junction bases unmatched: 0. The CDR3 length is 15 residues. CDR3 nucleotides: TGTGCCAGCAGTTTATCACAGGGGGCTGGAAACACCATATATTTT. Translated: CASSLSQGAGNTIYF.

This clone was picked up one time. This sequence joins TRBV5-4 and TRBJ2-2; TRBD1 matches at 9 bases. Germline V lookup: CDR1 SGHNT, CDR2 YYREEE (reference sequence). Losses at the gene ends were 4 bases for V and 6 bases for J; bases not matched to a gene: 4. CDR3 length equals 14 residues. The CDR3 region is CASSRTGEAGELFF. CDR3 DNA: TGTGCCAGCAGCCGGACAGGGGAGGCCGGGGAGCTGTTTTTT.

V is TRBV6-8 and J is TRBJ2-7; 10 bases line up with TRBD2. The V gene end was trimmed by 7 bases and the J gene end by 0 bases; junction bases not matched to a gene: 3. Germline values: CDR1 MNHGY, CDR2 SAAAGT. The CDR3 totals 14 residues. CDR3 in amino acids: CASKIAGGSYEQYF. CDR3 coding DNA: TGTGCCAGCAAAATAGCGGGAGGCTCCTACGAGCAGTACTTC.

This clone was seen just once. The chain uses TRBV2 and TRBJ2-7, with D perhaps matching TRBD1 (6 bases). Trimming removed 5 bases at V and 9 bases at J, with 20 bases between. This CDR3 comprises 14 residues. The germline V gene has CDR1 SNHLY and CDR2 FYNNEI. The CDR3 DNA follows: TGTGCCAGCAGTCCCGGGACAACAAACGTCGTGCAGTACTTC. Residues: CASSPGTTNVVQYF.

The V call is TRBV5-1, the J call TRBJ2-1, with TRBD2 matching over 9 bases. The CDR3 totals 15 residues. Looked up from germline, CDR1 is SGHRS and CDR2 is YFSETQ. The junction had 7 bases not matched to a gene; V was cut back by 5 bases and J by 4 bases. The CDR3 loop is CASSESSGAYNEQFF. The CDR3, as DNA: TGCGCCAGCAGTGAATCTAGCGGGGCGTACAATGAGCAGTTCTTC. The full variable domain, with the rest looked up from reference TRBV5-1 and TRBJ2-1, is KAGVTQTPRYLIKTRGQQVTLSCSPISGHRSVSWYQQTPGQGLQFLFEYFSETQRNKGNFPGRFSGRQFSNSRSEMNVSTLELGDSALYLCASSESSGAYNEQFFGPGTRLTVL.

The chain combines TRBV19 with TRBJ1-2, with 9 bases aligning to TRBD1. The CDR3 runs 15 residues. Trimming at V came to 4 bases and at J to 2 bases, leaving 5 bases not matched to a gene. The germline V gene has CDR1 LNHDA and CDR2 SQIVND (reference sequence). The CDR3 protein is CASSSPGTGNYGYTF. CDR3 coding DNA: TGTGCCAGTAGTAGTCCCGGGACAGGGAACTATGGCTACACCTTC.